The 27 T cell receptor beta chains presented below share a single source sample, sequenced in a study of tumor-infiltrating lymphocytes in primary liver carcinoma. RNA isolated from unsorted whole blood supplied the blood RNA, with germline DNA also extracted. From 500 ng of total RNA, TCR beta-specific cDNA was reverse-transcribed using a constant-region primer. Three nested multiplex PCR rounds, a slightly modified ARM-PCR method, built the TCR beta libraries. The first two PCR rounds used TRBV1-TRBV30 forward primers with a C-beta reverse primer, about 10 cycles each. TCRdb reprocessed the multiplex PCR reads via MiXCR and lists one record per CDR3 protein. This repertoire shows 150,000 to 200,000 distinct CDR3 sequences, 60% found once; its top ten account for 65% to 80%. Sequencing input: peripheral blood. These receptors were collected from a man between 40 and 49 years old with primary liver carcinoma and hepatitis B virus infection.

This clonotype was found many times. The V call is TRBV29-1, the J call TRBJ2-3; D gene uncertain. The CDR3 covers 13 residues. V was trimmed by 6 bases and J by 5 bases, leaving 15 bases between them. Germline lookup yields CDR1 SQVTM and CDR2 ANQGSEA. CDR3 region: CSVRWVSGDTQYF. The CDR3 DNA is TGCAGCGTCCGTTGGGTGAGTGGAGATACGCAGTATTTT.

Comment on this clonotype: The junction and the germline gene differ at one end; a read error may be behind it. The V call is TRBV11-2, the J call TRBJ2-1, with D tentatively TRBD1 or TRBD2 (5 bases each). The CDR3 is made up of 13 amino acids. CDR1 is SGHAT, CDR2 FQNNGV, per germline. The CDR3 nucleotides are TGTGCTAGCAGCCCTAGGGGAGCCTATGGGCAGTTCTTC. Protein: CASSPRGAYGQFF.

The chain is built from TRBV10-1 and TRBJ2-2; no clear D. Germline V gene lookup returns CDR1 WNHNN and CDR2 SYGVQD (reference sequence). V dropped 6 bases and J dropped 5 bases, with 13 bases sitting between them. CDR3 size: 14 residues. CDR3 bases: TGCGCCAGCAGAGAGGCGCTCGGGACCGGGGAGCTGTTTTTT. As protein: CASREALGTGELFF.

This clonotype was seen a few times. This chain links TRBV28 with TRBJ2-7; 7 nucleotides line up with TRBD1. With V trimmed by 6 bases and J by 1 base, 3 bases remained unmatched. The CDR3 spans 13 residues. CDR1 and CDR2 from the germline V gene are MDHEN and SYDVKM. CDR3 nucleotides: TGTGCCAGCAGCCCGGGACAGTCCTACGAGCAGTACTTC. Protein product: CASSPGQSYEQYF.

Comment on this clonotype: A much larger clone is a single base away; this may be a read error. The chain carries TRBV11-1 and TRBJ2-7, with D possibly matching TRBD2 (5 bases). CDR1 and CDR2 (germline): SGHAT, FQDESV (reference sequence). V lost 7 bases, J lost 4 bases, and 17 bases lay in between. This CDR3 is 14 amino acids long. The CDR3 sequence: CASTSGKGAYEQYF. Written as DNA, the CDR3 is TGTGCCAGCACCTCGGGAAAGGGCGCTTACGAGCAGTACTTC.

This clonotype was counted between two and nine times. This chain connects TRBV2 to TRBJ2-3; no reliable D call. The CDR3 is 11 amino acids. V gave up 8 bases and J gave up 4 bases, with 7 bases separating them. Germline V gene lookup returns CDR1 SNHLY and CDR2 FYNNEI. The DNA for the CDR3 is TGTGCCAGCGCCTTGGCAGATACGCAGTATTTT. This encodes CASALADTQYF. The full variable domain, its missing parts supplied by reference TRBV2 and TRBJ2-3, is EPEVTQTPSHQVTQMGQEVILRCVPISNHLYFYWYRQILGQKVEFLVSFYNNEISEKSEIFDDQFSVERPDGSNFTLKIRSTKLEDSAMYFCASALADTQYFGPGTRLTVL.

A note on this clonotype: At one of its ends the junction is not consistent with the germline gene, which may arise from a read error. The chain combines TRBV11-2 with TRBJ1-1; the D gene is possibly TRBD1 (5 bases). CDR1 is SGHAT and CDR2 is FQNNGV in the germline V gene. CDR3 length: 16 amino acids. The CDR3 bases are TGTGCCAGCAGCTTTTTTGGGGTGCTGTCGGACACTGAAGCTTTCTTC. Protein product: CASSFFGVLSDTEAFF. Full variable domain (remainder filled in from reference TRBV11-2 and TRBJ1-1): EAGVAQSPRYKIIEKRQSVAFWCNPISGHATLYWYQQILGQGPKLLIQFQNNGVVDDSQLPKDRFSAERLKGVDSTLKIQPAKLEDSAVYLCASSFFGVLSDTEAFFGQGTRLTVV.

Details on this clonotype: Being one base from a much bigger clone, this may be a read error. The final CDR3 position lacks the conserved phenylalanine or tryptophan, pointing to a likely read error. The V gene is TRBV11-2, the J gene TRBJ2-2; D gene ambiguous. V lost 0 bases to trimming and J lost 9 bases, with 8 bases between them. CDR1 is SGHAT, CDR2 FQNNGV, per germline. CDR3 length: 13 amino acids. The CDR3: CASSLDRQRELFL. Written as DNA, the CDR3 is TGTGCCAGCAGCTTAGACCGGCAGCGGGAGCTGTTTCTT.

A word on this clonotype: Being one base from a much bigger clone, this may be a read error. The genes are TRBV11-2 and TRBJ1-3; TRBD1 might be the D (5 bases). V lost 1 base, J lost 2 bases, and 12 bases lay in between. CDR3 length equals 16 residues. Germline CDR1 SGHAT, CDR2 FQNNGV. In nucleotides, the CDR3 is TGTGCCAGCAGCTTAGGACAGTCCGGTCCTGGAAACACCATATATTTT. This sequence encodes CASSLGQSGPGNTIYF.

This sequence joins TRBV5-1 and TRBJ2-2; D gene ambiguous. V was shortened by 5 bases and J by 4 bases, with 9 bases between the two germline ends. Germline assignment: CDR1 SGHRS and CDR2 YFSETQ. The CDR3 consists of 13 residues. The CDR3 protein is CASSLILTGELFF. The CDR3 nucleotides are TGCGCCAGCAGTTTAATTCTCACCGGGGAGCTGTTTTTT. The variable domain in full, completed from reference TRBV5-1 and TRBJ2-2, reads KAGVTQTPRYLIKTRGQQVTLSCSPISGHRSVSWYQQTPGQGLQFLFEYFSETQRNKGNFPGRFSGRQFSNSRSEMNVSTLELGDSALYLCASSLILTGELFFGEGSRLTVL.

This clonotype came up a few times. The V gene is TRBV29-1, the J gene TRBJ2-1; TRBD2 aligns across 11 bases. The CDR3 extends over 16 amino acids. Germline lookup yields CDR1 SQVTM and CDR2 ANQGSEA. V was pared by 7 bases and J by 1 base, with 9 bases of the junction left unmatched. Written as DNA, the CDR3 is TGCAGCGCCGTAGGCTGGACTAGCGGGTCCTACAATGAGCAGTTCTTC. Translating gives CSAVGWTSGSYNEQFF.

On this clonotype itself: Mismatch with germline at one junction end may stem from a read error. The chain uses TRBV29-1 and TRBJ1-2; perhaps TRBD1 as D (5 bases). Germline V gene data show CDR1 as SQVTM and CDR2 as ANQGSEA. CDR3 length equals 13 residues. This CDR3 is CSVPGGPPYGCTF. The CDR3 bases are TGCAGCGTTCCCGGGGGTCCCCCTTATGGCTGCACCTTC.

There are many counts of this clonotype. The genes are TRBV11-2 and TRBJ2-7, with D unresolved. Germline assignment: CDR1 SGHAT and CDR2 FQNNGV. The CDR3 length is 13 residues. V lost 3 bases and J lost 1, with 7 bases in between. As DNA, the CDR3 is TGTGCCAGCAGCTTCGGCGTTTCCTACGAGCAGTACTTC. Translated, it gives CASSFGVSYEQYF.

The J gene is TRBJ1-2, the V gene TRBV14, with unresolved D. The V and J ends lost 1 base and 8 bases respectively, with 11 bases between them. Germline CDR1 and CDR2: SGHDN and FVKESK. This CDR3 has 13 amino acids. The CDR3 DNA is TGTGCCAGCAGCCAAGGTCAAGTCATGGGCTACACCTTC. As protein: CASSQGQVMGYTF.

This clonotype was detected only a few times. The chain recombines TRBV6-5 with TRBJ2-3; 7 bases line up with TRBD1. Germline CDR1 is MNHEY and CDR2 is SVGAGI. The CDR3 consists of 14 residues. The junction had 4 bases not matched to a gene; V was cut back by 4 bases and J by 3 bases. CDR3 nucleotide sequence: TGTGCCAGCAGTTCCCCGGGACAGACAGATACGCAGTATTTT. Amino acid sequence: CASSSPGQTDTQYF.

A word on this clonotype: No conserved phenylalanine or tryptophan ends this CDR3, so it is likely a read error. This chain joins TRBV11-2 and TRBJ2-3; TRBD2 agrees at 7 bases. This CDR3 spans 14 amino acids. The V segment lost 4 bases and the J segment 4 bases; nucleotides outside the gene matches: 5. Germline assignment: CDR1 SGHAT and CDR2 FQNNGV. The DNA of the CDR3 is TGTGCCAGCAGCTCAGTGGGAGGGTCAGATACGCAGTATTAT. Protein sequence: CASSSVGGSDTQYY.

Note on this clonotype: A clone one base away is much larger, so this may be a read error. V usage is TRBV29-1 and J usage is TRBJ1-5; D may be TRBD1 (5 bases). Germline V gene sequence: CDR1 SQVTM, CDR2 ANQGSEA. This CDR3 is 12 amino acids long. CDR3 bases: TGCAGCGTTGCGCAGGGTGGTCAGTCCCAGCATTTT. Encoded protein: CSVAQGGQSQHF.

Comments on this clonotype: Its ends do not fully match the called genes, so a read error is possible. The J gene is TRBJ2-3, the V gene TRBV6-1; 10 nucleotides agree with TRBD2. Germline CDR1 is MNHNS and CDR2 is SASEGT. This CDR3 region has 17 residues. CDR3 region: CASNPPCGLADTDAQYF. The DNA for the CDR3 is TGTGCCAGCAACCCTCCGTGCGGACTAGCGGACACAGATGCGCAGTATTTT.

The chain uses TRBV10-2 and TRBJ2-7; D is possibly TRBD2 (5 bases). The CDR3 loop spans 15 amino acids. From germline, CDR1 is WSHSY and CDR2 SAAADI. Trimming stripped 0 bases from V and 1 base from J, with 10 bases between. The CDR3 loop reads CASSESGSGSYEQYF. The CDR3 DNA sequence: TGCGCCAGCAGTGAGTCAGGCAGCGGATCCTACGAGCAGTACTTC.

This clonotype showed up just a few times. The V gene is TRBV29-1, the J gene TRBJ2-1; possible D gene TRBD2, 6 bases. Germline assignment: CDR1 SQVTM and CDR2 ANQGSEA. This CDR3 has 15 residues. Trimming took 4 bases from V and 1 from J, leaving 14 bases between them. In nucleotides, the CDR3 is TGCAGCGTTGCGGGTAGGGAGGAGTCCTACAATGAGCAGTTCTTC. This translates into CSVAGREESYNEQFF.

Only a few counts were recorded for this clonotype. The genes are TRBV6-5 and TRBJ2-5; 15 bases map to TRBD2. Germline CDR1 reads MNHEY; CDR2 reads SVGAGI. The CDR3 length is 20 residues. V lost 4 bases, J lost 4 bases, and 16 bases stayed unmatched. For the CDR3, the DNA is TGTGCCAGCAGTTCCCCTGGACTAGCGGGAGGGCCAAGGGTCGGAGAGACCCAGTACTTC. Protein sequence: CASSSPGLAGGPRVGETQYF.

Note on this clonotype: The germline gene is not matched at one end of the junction; a read error may be the cause. The chain employs TRBV10-3 and TRBJ1-5; 12 bases are shared with TRBD1. The CDR3 has 16 amino acids. Germline CDR1 ENHRY, CDR2 SYGVKD. CDR3: CAVSDPGTGGFQPQHF. The CDR3 DNA is TGTGCCGTCAGTGACCCCGGGACAGGGGGCTTTCAGCCTCAGCATTTT.

For this clonotype: As the CDR3 is not closed by the conserved phenylalanine or tryptophan, this likely results from a read error. V is TRBV5-5 and J is TRBJ2-5; a weak D match, TRBD2 (6 bases). The germline V and J ends were trimmed by 4 bases and 3 bases, with 16 bases remaining between them. The CDR3 runs 15 residues. CDR1 and CDR2 (germline): SGHKS, YYEKEE (reference sequence). The CDR3 loop reads CASSPGSSGKETQYS. CDR3 bases: TGTGCCAGCAGCCCCGGTAGTAGCGGTAAAGAGACCCAGTACTCC.

The chain links TRBV7-9 to TRBJ2-2, with unresolved D. The CDR3 is 16 residues long. The V end was cut by 6 bases, the J end by 1 base, with 15 bases between. Germline assignment: CDR1 SEHNR and CDR2 FQNEAQ (reference sequence). The CDR3 loop reads CASREGLVLNTGELFF. The CDR3 bases are TGTGCCAGCAGGGAAGGTCTGGTACTGAACACCGGGGAGCTGTTTTTT.

As to this clonotype: The junction and the germline gene differ at one end; a read error may be behind it. The chain links TRBV5-4 to TRBJ2-7, with D uncertain. The germline V gene has CDR1 SGHNT and CDR2 YYREEE (reference sequence). The CDR3 runs 15 residues. CDR3 sequence reads: CTSSLPPGPPREQYF. The CDR3 DNA reads as TGTACCAGCAGCCTACCTCCTGGGCCGCCTCGGGAGCAGTACTTC. Full variable domain (remainder filled in from reference TRBV5-4 and TRBJ2-7): ETGVTQSPTHLIKTRGQQVTLRCSSQSGHNTVSWYQQALGQGPQFIFQYYREEENGRGNFPPRFSGLQFPNYSSELNVNALELDDSALYLCTSSLPPGPPREQYFGPGTRLTVT.

A remark on this clonotype: An end of the junction does not agree with germline; a read error may underlie this. The chain is built from TRBV6-5 and TRBJ2-3, with 7 bases fitting TRBD2. Looked up from germline, CDR1 is MNHEY and CDR2 is SVGAGI. The CDR3 contains 17 residues. CDR3 in amino acids: CASSYGGGAGFTDTHYF. DNA for the CDR3: TGTGCCAGCAGTTACGGGGGAGGGGCCGGGTTCACAGATACGCATTATTTT.

This chain links TRBV6-2 or TRBV6-3 with TRBJ2-7; D gene ambiguous. CDR1 and CDR2 (germline): MNHEY, SVGEGT. CDR3 size: 15 residues. Trimming left V 5 bases short and J 2 bases short, with 16 bases between. The CDR3 is CASSRGAESTYEQYF. CDR3 bases: TGTGCCAGCAGTCGCGGAGCCGAATCGACCTACGAGCAGTACTTC.